The clone carrying this TCR beta chain appeared many times. Antigen specificity is unknown. This entry comes from a study of blood T cells in healthy people across ages. Whole-study findings and limits: Long-lived donors carried more naive CD4+ cells and greater diversity than aged donors. The authors considered diversity estimates from one million T cells to be underestimates.

The CDR3 runs 14 residues. The germline V gene encodes CDR1 SGHRS and CDR2 YFSETQ. Trimming removed 4 bases at V and 0 bases at J, with 8 bases between. Through a sample-barcoded 5' primer and a J-beta primer mix, a second PCR was run for roughly 6 to 11 cycles. TCRdb ran MiXCR on the 5' RACE reads and lists one entry per CDR3 protein. The sample includes about 620,000 distinct CDR3 sequences, under 65% seen only once; the top ten take 13%. V usage is TRBV5-1 and J usage is TRBJ2-1; D gene ambiguous. This TCR came from a woman aged 80 or over in good health. Material for sequencing was blood. CDR3 coding DNA: TGCGCCAGCAGCAGGCGGAGCTCCTACAATGAGCAGTTCTTC. Its protein product is CASSRRSSYNEQFF.